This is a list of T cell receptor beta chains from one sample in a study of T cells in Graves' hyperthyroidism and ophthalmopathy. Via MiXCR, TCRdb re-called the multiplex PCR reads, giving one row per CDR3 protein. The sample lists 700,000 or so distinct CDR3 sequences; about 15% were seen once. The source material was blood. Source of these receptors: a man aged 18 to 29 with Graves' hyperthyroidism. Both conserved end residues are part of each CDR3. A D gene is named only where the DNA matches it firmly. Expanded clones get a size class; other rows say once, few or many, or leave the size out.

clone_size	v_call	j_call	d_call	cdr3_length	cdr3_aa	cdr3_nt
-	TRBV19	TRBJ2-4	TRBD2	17	CASSMGFGSGINSIQYF	TGTGCCAGTAGTATGGGGTTTGGTAGCGGGATAAATAGCATTCAGTACTTC
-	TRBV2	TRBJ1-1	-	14	CASRTRTANTEAFF	TGTGCCAGCAGGACGCGGACGGCGAACACTGAAGCTTTCTTT
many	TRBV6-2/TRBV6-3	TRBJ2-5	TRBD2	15	CASSWTSGSGETQYF	TGTGCCAGCAGTTGGACTAGCGGGAGCGGTGAGACCCAGTACTTC
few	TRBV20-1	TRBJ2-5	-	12	CSGKGSGETQYF	TGCAGTGGCAAGGGATCTGGAGAGACCCAGTACTTC
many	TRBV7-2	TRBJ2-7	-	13	CASSLGGFYEQYF	TGTGCCAGCAGCCTAGGGGGGTTCTACGAGCAGTACTTC
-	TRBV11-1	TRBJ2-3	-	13	CASTHRDPDTQYF	TGTGCCAGCACCCACAGGGACCCAGATACGCAGTATTTT
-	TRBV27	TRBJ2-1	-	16	CASSINSGFPYNEQFF	TGTGCCAGCAGTATAAACTCAGGTTTCCCCTACAATGAGCAGTTCTTC
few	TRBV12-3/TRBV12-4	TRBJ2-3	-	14	CASSLQEGGDTQYF	TGTGCCAGCAGTCTCCAAGAGGGTGGAGATACGCAGTATTTT
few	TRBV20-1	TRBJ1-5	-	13	CSALSGVPGPQHF	TGCAGTGCCCTTAGTGGGGTCCCCGGGCCCCAGCATTTT
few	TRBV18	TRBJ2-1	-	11	CASSMGTVQFF	TGTGCCAGCTCAATGGGGACCGTACAGTTCTTC
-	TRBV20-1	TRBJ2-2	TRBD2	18	CSARLASGKGLNTGELFF	TGCAGTGCTAGATTGGCTAGCGGGAAAGGACTGAACACCGGGGAGCTGTTTTTT
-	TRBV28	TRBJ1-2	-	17	CASNPPPGQGNLYGYTF	TGTGCCAGCAACCCACCCCCTGGGCAGGGCAACCTCTATGGCTACACCTTC
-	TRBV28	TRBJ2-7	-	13	CASSRLISYEQYF	TGTGCCAGCAGTCGCCTCATTTCCTACGAGCAGTACTTC
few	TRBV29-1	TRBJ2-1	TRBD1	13	CSVDPGGWDEQFF	TGCAGCGTTGACCCAGGGGGCTGGGATGAGCAGTTCTTC
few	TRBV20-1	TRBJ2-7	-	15	CSAWRDSFGLSEQYF	TGCAGTGCGTGGCGGGACTCCTTCGGACTATCCGAGCAGTACTTC
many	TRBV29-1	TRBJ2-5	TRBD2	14	CSVAGTTNQETQYF	TGCAGCGTTGCCGGGACTACTAACCAAGAGACCCAGTACTTC
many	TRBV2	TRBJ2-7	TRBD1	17	CASSAPRDRGPTYEQYF	TGTGCCAGCAGTGCACCCCGGGACAGGGGACCTACCTACGAGCAGTACTTC
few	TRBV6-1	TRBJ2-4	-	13	CATRPRPKNIQYF	TGTGCCACCAGGCCCCGGCCGAAAAACATTCAGTACTTC
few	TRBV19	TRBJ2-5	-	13	CASSQTGTLILYF	TGTGCCAGTAGCCAAACCGGGACCCTCATCTTGTACTTC
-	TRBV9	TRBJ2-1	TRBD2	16	CASSARGTSSYNEQFF	TGTGCCAGCAGCGCCCGCGGGACTAGCTCCTACAATGAGCAGTTCTTC
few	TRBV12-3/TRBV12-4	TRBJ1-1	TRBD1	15	CASSSTGTGVTEAFF	TGTGCCAGCAGTTCCACCGGGACAGGGGTAACTGAAGCTTTCTTT
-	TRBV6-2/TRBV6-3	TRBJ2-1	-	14	CASNLGSLYNEQFF	TGTGCCAGCAATTTAGGGAGCCTTTACAATGAGCAGTTCTTC
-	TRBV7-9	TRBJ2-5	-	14	CASSLPQGSETQYF	TGTGCCAGCAGCCTCCCCCAGGGATCAGAGACCCAGTACTTC
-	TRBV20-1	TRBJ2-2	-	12	CSARPHTGELFF	TGCAGTGCTAGACCGCACACCGGGGAGCTGTTTTTT
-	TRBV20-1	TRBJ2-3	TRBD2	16	CSARLAGGLGTDTQYF	TGCAGTGCTAGACTAGCGGGAGGGTTGGGCACAGATACGCAGTATTTT
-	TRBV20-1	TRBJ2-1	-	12	CSAKDVNNEQFF	TGCAGTGCTAAGGACGTTAACAATGAGCAGTTCTTC
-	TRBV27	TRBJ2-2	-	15	CASSPIKGNTGELFF	TGTGCCAGCAGTCCCATAAAGGGGAACACCGGGGAGCTGTTTTTT
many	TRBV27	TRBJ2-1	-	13	CASSSRTDNEQFF	TGTGCCAGCAGTTCCCGGACTGACAATGAGCAGTTCTTC
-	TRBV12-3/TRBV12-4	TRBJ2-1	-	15	CASRQGPSSYNEQFF	TGTGCCAGCCGCCAGGGGCCGAGCTCCTACAATGAGCAGTTCTTC
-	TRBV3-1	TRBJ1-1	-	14	CASSQERERPGAFF	TGTGCCAGCAGCCAAGAACGAGAGAGGCCCGGAGCTTTCTTT
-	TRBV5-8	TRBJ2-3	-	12	CASSRTFNTQYF	TGTGCCAGCAGCCGGACATTTAATACGCAGTATTTT
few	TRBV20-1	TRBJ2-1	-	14	CSARGDLTYNEQFF	TGCAGTGCTAGAGGGGACCTAACCTACAATGAGCAGTTCTTC
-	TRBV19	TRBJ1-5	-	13	CASSPGINQPQHF	TGTGCCAGTAGTCCAGGTATCAATCAGCCCCAGCATTTT
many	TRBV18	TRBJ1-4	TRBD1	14	CASSPGQGNEKLFF	TGTGCCAGCAGTCCGGGACAGGGTAATGAAAAACTGTTTTTT
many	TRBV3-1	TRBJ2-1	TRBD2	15	CASMGTSSYRNEQFF	TGTGCCAGCATGGGGACTAGCTCTTATCGGAATGAGCAGTTCTTC
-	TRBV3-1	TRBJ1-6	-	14	CASSPLGSNSPLHF	TGTGCCAGCAGCCCCCTCGGGTCGAATTCACCCCTCCACTTT
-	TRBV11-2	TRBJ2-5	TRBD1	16	CASSRSDRGPQETQYF	TGTGCCAGCAGCCGATCGGACAGGGGCCCCCAAGAGACCCAGTACTTC
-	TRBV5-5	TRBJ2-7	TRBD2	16	CASSHPPGLAGGEQYF	TGTGCCAGCAGCCACCCCCCGGGACTAGCGGGGGGAGAGCAGTACTTC
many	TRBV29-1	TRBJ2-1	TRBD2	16	CSATGTSGHPASEQFF	TGCAGCGCAACCGGGACTAGCGGTCATCCGGCTTCTGAGCAGTTCTTC
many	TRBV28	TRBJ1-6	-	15	CASSLDRFANSPLHF	TGTGCCAGCAGTTTAGACAGGTTCGCGAATTCACCCCTCCACTTT
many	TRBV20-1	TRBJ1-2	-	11	CSARGDYGYTF	TGCAGTGCTCGAGGGGACTATGGCTACACCTTC
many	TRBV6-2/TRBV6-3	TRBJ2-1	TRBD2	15	CASSLAGALRNEQFF	TGTGCCAGCAGCCTAGCGGGGGCTCTTCGGAATGAGCAGTTCTTC
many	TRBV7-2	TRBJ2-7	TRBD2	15	CASSILAGGPHEQYF	TGTGCCAGCAGTATACTAGCGGGAGGGCCCCACGAGCAGTACTTC
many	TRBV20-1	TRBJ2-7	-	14	CSARAPGALYEQYF	TGCAGTGCTAGAGCTCCGGGGGCCCTATACGAGCAGTACTTC
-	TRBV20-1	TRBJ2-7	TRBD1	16	CSAPRDRGLTLRTQYF	TGCAGTGCTCCCCGGGACAGGGGGCTCACCCTACGAACGCAGTACTTC
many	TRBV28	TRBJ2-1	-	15	CASSLFVRGDNEQFF	TGTGCCAGCAGTTTATTTGTACGGGGAGACAATGAGCAGTTCTTC
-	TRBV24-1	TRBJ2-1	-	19	CATSDTLRAGLFSYNEQFF	TGTGCCACCAGTGATACCCTTCGAGCGGGCCTCTTCTCCTACAATGAGCAGTTCTTC